These 22 T cell receptor beta chains came from one sample sequenced in a study of T cell responses to AZD1222 COVID-19 vaccine. The method was immunoSEQ multiplex PCR; TCRdb's version includes in-frame clones alone and lacks a portion of them. This sample carries roughly 150,000 clones, approximately 94% of them seen once, and the ten largest clones take under 6%. The material was peripheral blood, obtained 28 days after the second AZD1222 dose. These receptors all stem from an adult who received the AZD1222 COVID-19 vaccine.

The chain recombines TRBV12-3 or TRBV12-4 with TRBJ2-7; tentatively, D is TRBD1 or TRBD2 (5 bases each). V was cut by 5 bases and J by 3 bases, with 11 bases left in between. This CDR3 has 13 amino acids. In nucleotides, the CDR3 is TGTGCCAGCAGTCCCCGGGACCTCTACGAGCAGTACTTC. It is translated as CASSPRDLYEQYF.

The chain recombines TRBV18 with TRBJ1-2; D remains unclear. The CDR3 sequence is 13 residues long. The V end was cut by 3 bases, the J end by 8 bases, with 13 bases between. CDR1 and CDR2 (germline): KGHSH, LQKENI. The CDR3 region has the DNA TGTGCCAGCTCACCCCCCGTCCTGGACGGCTACACCTTC. As protein: CASSPPVLDGYTF.

Details on this clone: One end of the junction varies from germline; a read error may be responsible. The chain joins TRBV19 to TRBJ2-7; 13 bases align to TRBD2. CDR3 length equals 14 residues. Germline assignment: CDR1 LNHDA and CDR2 SQIVND (reference sequence). CDR3 DNA sequence: TGTGCCAGCAGACTAGCGGGAGGCTCCCACGAGCAGTACTTC. The encoded protein is CASRLAGGSHEQYF.

V gene TRBV7-6 combines with J gene TRBJ2-1, with D perhaps TRBD2 (5 bases). The V gene's germline CDR1 is SGHVS and CDR2 FNYEAQ. The CDR3 is 12 amino acids. V was trimmed by 1 base and J by 12 bases, leaving 10 bases between them. The CDR3, as DNA: TGTGCCAGCAGCTTAGTATCCGGGGTGCAGTTCTTC. This translates into CASSLVSGVQFF.

The chain carries TRBV3-1 (or the pseudogene TRBV3-2) and TRBJ1-2; TRBD1 matches at 11 bases. The germline V gene encodes CDR1 LGHDT and CDR2 YNNKEL (reference sequence). The V segment lost 0 bases and the J segment 10 bases; nucleotides outside the gene matches: 10. This CDR3 contains 16 residues. CDR3 region: CASSQELPGTGGTYTF. CDR3 coding DNA: TGTGCCAGCAGCCAAGAACTGCCCGGGACAGGGGGTACCTACACCTTC.

The rearrangement links TRBV6-5 to TRBJ2-7; 9 bases line up with TRBD1. This CDR3 region has 15 residues. The trim removed 6 bases at V and 4 bases at J, leaving 10 bases unmatched. CDR1 is MNHEY and CDR2 is SVGAGI in the germline V gene. The CDR3 DNA reads as TGTGCCAGCAGGACTCCGGGACAGGGACGGTACGAGCAGTACTTC. Its translation is CASRTPGQGRYEQYF.

About this clone: This CDR3 is also generated by other DNA sequences in the sample. The rearrangement uses TRBV7-3 and TRBJ1-5; D may be TRBD1 (6 bases). Trimming shortened V by 6 bases and J by 6 bases, and 12 bases separated the two germline ends. Germline values: CDR1 SGHTA, CDR2 FQGTGA. The CDR3 runs to 13 residues. DNA for the CDR3: TGTGCCAGCAGTTTACAGGGCGGTCAGCCCCAGCATTTT. Protein: CASSLQGGQPQHF.

This chain joins TRBV7-9 and TRBJ2-1; a possible D gene is TRBD2 (5 bases). Trimming removed 5 bases at V and 12 bases at J, with 35 bases between. The CDR3 has 19 amino acids. The germline V gene has CDR1 SEHNR and CDR2 FQNEAQ (reference sequence). The DNA for the CDR3 is TGTGCCAGCAGCCTGATTGGTGGAGGAACCTTGAACGGGCCCTTGTGGCAGTTCTTC. Translating gives CASSLIGGGTLNGPLWQFF.

This clone was seen once. The chain carries TRBV24-1 and TRBJ2-3; D uncertain. Per the germline V gene, CDR1 is KGHDR and CDR2 is SFDVKD. The CDR3 has 13 amino acids. Trimming took 6 bases from V and 2 from J, leaving 8 bases between them. CDR3 in amino acids: CATSPRNTDTQYF. As DNA, the CDR3 is TGTGCCACCAGTCCCAGAAACACAGATACGCAGTATTTT.

This chain links TRBV20-1 with TRBJ2-3, with D hard to call. The length of the CDR3 is 11 residues. Germline loops: CDR1 DFQATT, CDR2 SNEGSKA (reference sequence). V was clipped by 0 bases and J by 5 bases, with 3 bases between them. CDR3 residues: CSARDRDTQYF. CDR3 coding DNA: TGCAGTGCTAGAGACAGAGATACGCAGTATTTT.

Of note for this clone: Other DNA sequences in this specimen translate into the identical CDR3. This chain joins TRBV12-3 or TRBV12-4 and TRBJ2-3, with unresolved D. This CDR3 is 12 amino acids long. Trimming stripped 4 bases from V and 2 bases from J, with 4 bases between. The CDR3 here is CASSSHTDTQYF. Here the CDR3 DNA reads TGTGCCAGCAGTTCACACACAGATACGCAGTATTTT.

The rearrangement links TRBV9 to TRBJ2-6; D not certain. CDR3 length equals 15 residues. V was trimmed by 0 bases and J by 2 bases, leaving 6 bases between them. Per the germline V gene, CDR1 is SGDLS and CDR2 is YYNGEE. As DNA, the CDR3 is TGTGCCAGCAGCGTAGCGGTTACTGGGGCCAACGTCCTGACTTTC. Translating gives CASSVAVTGANVLTF. Full variable domain (missing parts from reference TRBV9 and TRBJ2-6): DSGVTQTPKHLITATGQRVTLRCSPRSGDLSVYWYQQSLDQGLQFLIQYYNGEERAKGNILERFSAQQFPDLHSELNLSSLELGDSALYFCASSVAVTGANVLTFGAGSRLTVL.

This clone has just one count. The chain combines TRBV7-9 with TRBJ1-1; D may be TRBD1 (6 bases). V was shortened by 4 bases and J by 8 bases, with 11 bases between the two germline ends. From germline, CDR1 is SEHNR and CDR2 FQNEAQ (reference sequence). The CDR3 covers 12 residues. The CDR3 bases are TGTGCCAGCAGCTGGAACAGGGACGAAGCTTTCTTT. Translated, it gives CASSWNRDEAFF. The complete variable domain, with remaining parts taken from reference TRBV7-9 and TRBJ1-1, reads DTGVSQNPRHKITKRGQNVTFRCDPISEHNRLYWYRQTLGQGPEFLTYFQNEAQLEKSRLLSDRFSAERPKGSFSTLEIQRTEQGDSAMYLCASSWNRDEAFFGQGTRLTVV.

This chain uses TRBV3-1 (or the pseudogene TRBV3-2) with TRBJ2-7; 9 bases map to TRBD1. The germline V gene has CDR1 LGHDT and CDR2 YNNKEL (reference sequence). Germline trimming cut 5 bases from V and 5 bases from J; bases unmatched to any gene: 7. This CDR3 contains 14 residues. CDR3 amino acids: CASSSGTGRNEQYF. CDR3 DNA: TGTGCCAGCAGCTCCGGGACAGGGCGGAACGAGCAGTACTTC.

The V call is TRBV27, the J call TRBJ2-3; perhaps TRBD2 as D (5 bases). The ends were cut back, 5 bases at V and 2 bases at J, with 17 bases in the middle. The CDR3 runs 16 residues. Germline-derived CDR1 and CDR2 are MNHEY and SMNVEV (reference sequence). Written as DNA, the CDR3 is TGTGCCAGCAGTCCGGGGTCTTGGGTCCCCACAGATACGCAGTATTTT. This codes for CASSPGSWVPTDTQYF.

The CDR3 region has the DNA TGTGCCAGTTGTTGCGGGGGCGCAGCCAAAAACATTCAGTACTTC. It encodes CASCCGGAAKNIQYF. The V gene is TRBV19, the J gene TRBJ2-4, with D possibly TRBD2 on 7 matching bases. Germline V gives CDR1 LNHDA, CDR2 SQIVND (reference sequence). Trimming took 8 bases from V and 0 from J, leaving 14 bases between them. This CDR3 contains 15 residues. The complete variable domain, with remaining parts taken from reference TRBV19 and TRBJ2-4, reads DGGITQSPKYLFRKEGQNVTLSCEQNLNHDAMYWYRQDPGQGLRLIYYSQIVNDFQKGDIAEGYSVSREKKESFPLTVTSAQKNPTAFYLCASCCGGAAKNIQYFGAGTRLSVL.

The chain joins TRBV19 to TRBJ2-1, with 10 bases that match TRBD2. The CDR3 consists of 15 residues. With V trimmed by 4 bases and J by 8 bases, 8 bases remained unmatched. Germline lookup yields CDR1 LNHDA and CDR2 SQIVND (reference sequence). CDR3 nucleotide sequence: TGTGCCAGTAGTACCGAGCGGGAGGGCCGGGATGAGCAGTTCTTC. Protein: CASSTEREGRDEQFF.

This clone was observed a handful of times. The genes are TRBV6-5 and TRBJ2-7; 9 nucleotides align to TRBD1. The CDR3 has 13 amino acids. V trimming: 4 bases; J trimming: 6 bases; junction bases outside the gene matches: 4. CDR1 is MNHEY and CDR2 is SVGAGI in the germline V gene. The CDR3 sequence is CASSWGDRVEQYF. CDR3 DNA: TGTGCCAGCAGTTGGGGGGACAGGGTCGAGCAGTACTTC.

This chain uses TRBV2 with TRBJ2-7; D might be TRBD1 (6 bases). The V end lost 5 bases, the J end lost 0 bases, and 11 bases lay between the germline ends. CDR1 is SNHLY and CDR2 is FYNNEI in the germline V gene. The CDR3 is made up of 14 amino acids. For the CDR3, the DNA is TGTGCCAGCAGTCGGGACACGAGCTCCTACGAGCAGTACTTC. This gives the protein CASSRDTSSYEQYF.

The CDR3 sequence is CASSSFDRDNQPQHF. The CDR3 nucleotides read TGTGCCAGCAGCTCATTTGACAGGGACAATCAGCCCCAGCATTTT. V and J are TRBV5-6 and TRBJ1-5; the match to TRBD1 covers 7 bases. Germline V gene sequence: CDR1 SGHDT, CDR2 YYEEEE. The CDR3 contains 15 residues. V dropped 3 bases and J dropped 3; count of bases not matched to a gene: 6.

The chain carries TRBV27 and TRBJ1-2; 7 nucleotides align to TRBD1. The germline gives CDR1 MNHEY, CDR2 SMNVEV (reference sequence). V lost 0 bases, J lost 3 bases, and 7 bases stayed unmatched. CDR3 length equals 16 residues. The CDR3 loop is CASSLSLSGGDYGYTF. In DNA, the CDR3 is TGTGCCAGCAGTTTATCCCTCTCAGGGGGTGACTATGGCTACACCTTC.

CDR3 protein: CASSSPPLAKNIQYF. CDR3 coding DNA: TGTGCCAGCAGTTCCCCCCCGTTGGCCAAAAACATTCAGTACTTC. J is TRBJ2-4 and V is TRBV7-2; unclear D gene. Trimming took 6 bases from V and 1 from J, leaving 13 bases between them. The CDR3 runs 15 residues. Germline lookup yields CDR1 SGHTA and CDR2 FQGNSA. Based on the CDR3 plus reference TRBV7-2 and TRBJ2-4, the full variable domain is GAGVSQSPSNKVTEKGKDVELRCDPISGHTALYWYRQSLGQGLEFLIYFQGNSAPDKSGLPSDRFSAERTGGSVSTLTIQRTQQEDSAVYLCASSSPPLAKNIQYFGAGTRLSVL.